Sequencing of this T cell receptor (beta chain) was carried out in a study of CD8+CD57+ T cells in acquired aplastic anemia. Study conclusions and caveats: Nearly 30 CD8+ CDR3 sequences were shared between patients and controls. Between the patient and control groups, CD8+ Simpson's diversity did not differ significantly.

Genomic DNA, the template, was used for profiling of the TCR beta VDJ and CDR3. TCRdb independently ran MiXCR on the reads; one entry per CDR3 protein. The profile shows about 200,000 distinct CDR3 sequences, roughly 53% of them singletons. Only patients with CD8+CD57+ cell expansion on flow cytometry were chosen for sequencing. As for this clonotype: What it binds is not known. The junction departs from the called germline gene at one end, perhaps through a read error.

The sequence was collected from a human donor with aplastic anemia. Material: sorted CD4+, CD8+, or CD8+CD57+ T cells (not recorded which) from PBMCs.

CDR3 sequence: CASSRLLNTKAFF. CDR3 coding DNA: TGTGCCAGCAGCAGGCTGCTGAACACTAAAGCTTTCTTC. The gene calls are TRBV11-1 and TRBJ1-1; D not certain. Germline V lookup: CDR1 SGHAT, CDR2 FQDESV (reference sequence). This CDR3 has 13 residues.